The sequence of this T cell receptor beta chain was determined in a study of shared clonotypes between healthy human individuals. CDR3 length equals 15 residues. The germline CDR1 and CDR2 sequences are MDHEN and SYDVKM. J was trimmed by 2 bases and V by 5 bases; bases with no gene match: 5. TCRdb's table, derived via immunoSEQ multiplex PCR, lists solely in-frame clones and lacks some. Of fewer than 850,000 clones in the sample, approximately 75% were seen once. This chain links TRBV28 with TRBJ2-7; 11 bases align to TRBD2. The TCR sequence derives from a woman between 25 and 40 years old in good health. Sequences were obtained from memory CD4+ T cells sorted from blood. Subset indicated: CD45RA-negative fraction. CDR3 nucleotides: TGTGCCAGCAGTCATAGGGGACTAGCGGCCTACGAGCAGTACTTC. Amino acids: CASSHRGLAAYEQYF.